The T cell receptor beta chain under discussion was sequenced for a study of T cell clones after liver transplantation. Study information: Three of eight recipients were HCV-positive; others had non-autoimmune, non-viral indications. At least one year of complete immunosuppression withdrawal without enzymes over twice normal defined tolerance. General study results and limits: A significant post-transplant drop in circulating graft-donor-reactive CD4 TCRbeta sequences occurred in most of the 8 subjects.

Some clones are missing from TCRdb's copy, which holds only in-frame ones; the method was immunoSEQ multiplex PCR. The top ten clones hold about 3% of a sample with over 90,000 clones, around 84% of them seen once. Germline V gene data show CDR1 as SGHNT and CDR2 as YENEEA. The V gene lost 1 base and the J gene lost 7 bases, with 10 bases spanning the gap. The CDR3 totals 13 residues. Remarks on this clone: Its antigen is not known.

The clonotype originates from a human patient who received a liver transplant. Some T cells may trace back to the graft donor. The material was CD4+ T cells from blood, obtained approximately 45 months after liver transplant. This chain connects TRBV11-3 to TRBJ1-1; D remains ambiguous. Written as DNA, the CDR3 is TGTGCCAGCAGCTTAGGGAGGGTGGGTGAAGCTTTCTTT. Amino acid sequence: CASSLGRVGEAFF.